A few counts support the clone carrying this TCR beta chain. This specimen comes from a study of blood T cell repertoires in COVID-19. The CDR3 loop spans 17 amino acids. Trimming removed 7 bases from V and 2 bases from J, with 21 bases in between. From germline, CDR1 is LNHDA and CDR2 SQIVND (reference sequence). Sequenced by immunoSEQ multiplex PCR; TCRdb stores in-frame clones only, minus some. The sample carries roughly 160,000 clones, about four fifths recorded once. Sequencing was carried out using peripheral blood. The chain has TRBV19 and TRBJ1-5, with TRBD1 as a possible D gene (5 bases). This sequence originates from a woman in her 70s who had recovered from COVID-19. The DNA of the CDR3 is TGTGCCAGTACCCCCTGGGGTCCGGGGGTGGGCAATCAGCCCCAGCATTTT. It codes for CASTPWGPGVGNQPQHF.